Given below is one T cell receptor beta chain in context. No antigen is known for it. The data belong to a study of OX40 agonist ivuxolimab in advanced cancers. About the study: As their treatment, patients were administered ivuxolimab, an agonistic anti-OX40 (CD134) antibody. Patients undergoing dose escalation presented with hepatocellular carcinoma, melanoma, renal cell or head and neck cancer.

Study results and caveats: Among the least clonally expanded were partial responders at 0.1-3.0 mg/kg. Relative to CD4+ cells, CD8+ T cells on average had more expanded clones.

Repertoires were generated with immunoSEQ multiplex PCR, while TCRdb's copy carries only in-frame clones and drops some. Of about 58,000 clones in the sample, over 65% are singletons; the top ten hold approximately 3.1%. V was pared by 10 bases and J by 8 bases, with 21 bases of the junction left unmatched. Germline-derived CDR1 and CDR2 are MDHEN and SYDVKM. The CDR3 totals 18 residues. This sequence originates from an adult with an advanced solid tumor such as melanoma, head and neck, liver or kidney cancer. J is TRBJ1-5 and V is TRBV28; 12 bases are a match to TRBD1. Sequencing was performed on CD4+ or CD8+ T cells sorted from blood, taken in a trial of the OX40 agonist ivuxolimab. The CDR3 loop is CAIRWGGDRGRGRKPQHF. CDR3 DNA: TGTGCCATCCGTTGGGGTGGGGACAGGGGGCGGGGAAGGAAGCCCCAGCATTTT. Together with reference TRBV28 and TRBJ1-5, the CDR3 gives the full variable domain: DVKVTQSSRYLVKRTGEKVFLECVQDMDHENMFWYRQDPGLGLRLIYFSYDVKMKEKGDIPEGYSVSREKKERFSLILESASTNQTSMYLCAIRWGGDRGRGRKPQHFGDGTRLSIL.